This passage covers 18 T cell receptor beta chains from one sample sequenced in a study of response to subunit inactivated influenza vaccine (dated by TCRdb to 2016 to 2019). The library was prepared using RT-PCR. Instrument on record: Illumina HiSeq 2500. TCRdb reworked the public reads: Q25 trimming with fastp, MiXCR clone assembly, productive beta chains retained. Rows merge per CDR3 protein into single entries with the most common DNA and genes. For this sample there are about 300,000 distinct CDR3 sequences; 21% appear just once. The top ten constitute roughly 10% of the sample. The sequencing here drew on PBMCs from blood, taken approximately 22 months after vaccination. Source of these receptors: a man between 50 and 75 years old who received an inactivated influenza vaccine. Donor details come from another sample of the same person, matched by shared clones.

In this sample, this clonotype turned up a few times. This chain links TRBV11-2 with TRBJ2-1; 7 bases are shared with TRBD1. J gave up 4 bases and V 1 base, and 4 bases lay outside the gene matches. CDR3 length equals 15 residues. CDR1 and CDR2 from the germline V gene are SGHAT and FQNNGV. The DNA for the CDR3 is TGTGCCAGCAGCTTAGTCCCGGGACAGTACAATGAGCAGTTCTTC. As protein: CASSLVPGQYNEQFF.

This clonotype was seen a handful of times. This chain uses TRBV6-2 or TRBV6-3 with TRBJ1-4; D gene unclear. The CDR3 totals 14 residues. With 2 bases removed from V and 13 bases from J, the gap between germline ends came to 17 bases. Germline V lookup: CDR1 MNHEY, CDR2 SVGEGT. The CDR3 DNA sequence: TGTGCCAGCAGTTACGGGCAAGTCTCGGGAGGACTGTTTTTT. Residues: CASSYGQVSGGLFF.

This chain links TRBV7-2 with TRBJ2-7; 7 nucleotides line up with TRBD1. CDR1 is SGHTA and CDR2 is FQGNSA in the germline V gene. The CDR3 extends over 15 amino acids. With 2 bases clipped from V and 2 bases from J, the junction kept 6 bases outside the gene matches. CDR3 protein: CASSLSPGTAYEQYF. CDR3 sequence (DNA): TGTGCCAGCAGCTTAAGCCCCGGGACAGCCTACGAGCAGTACTTC.

CDR3 nucleotide sequence: TGTGCCAGCAGTTGGGGGGCCGGAGCCGGGGAGCTGTTTTTT. It translates to CASSWGAGAGELFF. V and J are TRBV27 and TRBJ2-2; either TRBD1 or TRBD2 may supply D (6 bases each). Per the germline V gene, CDR1 is MNHEY and CDR2 is SMNVEV (reference sequence). The CDR3 loop spans 14 amino acids. V was clipped by 4 bases and J by 6 bases, with 12 bases between them.

This clonotype was seen repeatedly, ten times or more. The chain carries TRBV5-1 and TRBJ1-3, with D perhaps TRBD1 (6 bases). Trimming took off 0 bases at V and 0 bases at J, with 10 bases between the two ends. Per the germline V gene, CDR1 is SGHRS and CDR2 is YFSETQ. The CDR3 is made up of 16 amino acids. DNA for the CDR3: TGCGCCAGCAGCTTGGCTGGACAGAGCTCTGGAAACACCATATATTTT. Its translation is CASSLAGQSSGNTIYF.

At least ten counts were recorded for this clonotype. The rearrangement uses TRBV28 and TRBJ1-5; D unclear. CDR3 length: 14 residues. Trimming pared 5 bases from V and 2 bases from J, leaving 10 bases between. Germline V gene lookup returns CDR1 MDHEN and CDR2 SYDVKM. The CDR3 coding sequence is TGTGCCAGCAGTCCACCCTCCCGCAATCAGCCCCAGCATTTT. Its protein product is CASSPPSRNQPQHF.

This chain uses TRBV6-1 with TRBJ2-3, with 8 bases aligning to TRBD2. Germline CDR1 MNHNS, CDR2 SASEGT. This CDR3 comprises 17 residues. Trimming cost V 5 bases and J 2 bases; bases outside gene matches: 12. In DNA, the CDR3 is TGTGCCAGCAGTCCACGGAGACTAGCGCCGTTCACAGATACGCAGTATTTT. Its translation: CASSPRRLAPFTDTQYF.

This clonotype occurred a few times. This chain uses TRBV6-1 with TRBJ1-1; 7 bases are a match to TRBD1. Germline V lookup: CDR1 MNHNS, CDR2 SASEGT. This CDR3 contains 15 residues. Trimming took 10 bases from V and 9 from J; bases not matched to a gene: 20. For the CDR3, the DNA is TGTGCCACCAAACAGGGGCCAGACCGGGTCGCTAAAGCTTTCTTT. This translates into CATKQGPDRVAKAFF.

Many counts were recorded for this clonotype. The chain employs TRBV10-3 and TRBJ2-7; D may be TRBD2 (5 bases). V lost 0 bases and J 2 bases, leaving 11 bases between the germline ends. Germline CDR1 reads ENHRY; CDR2 reads SYGVKD. The CDR3 consists of 15 residues. Here the CDR3 DNA reads TGTGCCATCAGTGAGTCGGGCGGGCGGACCTACGAGCAGTACTTC. Its translation is CAISESGGRTYEQYF.

The chain combines TRBV5-1 with TRBJ2-3; D is possibly TRBD2 (6 bases). Per germline, CDR1 SGHRS and CDR2 YFSETQ. CDR3 length: 14 amino acids. V was shortened by 0 bases and J by 3 bases, with 8 bases between the two germline ends. The CDR3 reads CASSLEEGTDTQYF. CDR3 nucleotides: TGCGCCAGCAGCTTGGAGGAGGGGACAGATACGCAGTATTTT.

This chain links TRBV7-9 with TRBJ2-7; 8 bases fit TRBD1. With 4 bases clipped from V and 5 bases from J, the junction kept 10 bases outside the gene matches. This CDR3 comprises 15 residues. The V gene's germline CDR1 is SEHNR and CDR2 FQNEAQ (reference sequence). CDR3: CASSSTQGAPNEQYF. CDR3 DNA: TGTGCCAGCAGCTCAACGCAGGGGGCGCCAAACGAGCAGTACTTC.

This clonotype was counted only a few times. The chain links TRBV12-3 or TRBV12-4 to TRBJ2-5; TRBD1 matches at 8 bases. The CDR3 is made up of 15 amino acids. Unmatched junction bases numbered 10, after V lost 6 bases and J lost 4 bases. The CDR3, as DNA: TGTGCCAGCAGCCGCACCGGGACAGGCATAGAGACCCAGTACTTC. This codes for CASSRTGTGIETQYF.

This clonotype was seen repeatedly, ten times or more. V usage is TRBV2 and J usage is TRBJ2-5; D possibly corresponds to TRBD2 (5 bases). Germline-derived CDR1 and CDR2 are SNHLY and FYNNEI. Trimming stripped 8 bases from V and 5 bases from J, with 12 bases between. The CDR3 sequence is 12 residues long. This CDR3 is CASFRRWETQYF. In DNA form, the CDR3 reads TGTGCCAGCTTCCGGAGGTGGGAGACCCAGTACTTC. The full variable domain, its missing parts supplied by reference TRBV2 and TRBJ2-5, is EPEVTQTPSHQVTQMGQEVILRCVPISNHLYFYWYRQILGQKVEFLVSFYNNEISEKSEIFDDQFSVERPDGSNFTLKIRSTKLEDSAMYFCASFRRWETQYFGPGTRLLVL.

This chain joins TRBV7-9 and TRBJ1-6; D might be TRBD1 (5 bases). Germline values: CDR1 SEHNR, CDR2 FQNEAQ (reference sequence). The CDR3 covers 15 residues. Trimming took off 1 base at V and 7 bases at J, with 11 bases between the two ends. The CDR3 DNA reads as TGTGCCAGCAGCTTAGTAGGGGCCGAGAATTCACCCCTCCACTTT. Translation gives CASSLVGAENSPLHF.

This clonotype has a count of ten or more. The CDR3 sequence: CSVGQGGTEAFF. The CDR3 DNA follows: TGCAGCGTGGGACAGGGTGGCACTGAAGCTTTCTTT. The chain is built from TRBV29-1 and TRBJ1-1; 9 nucleotides match TRBD1. Germline-derived CDR1 and CDR2 are SQVTM and ANQGSEA. The V segment lost 6 bases and the J segment 4 bases; nucleotides outside the gene matches: 3. The CDR3 sequence is 12 residues long.

Only a few counts were recorded for this clonotype. This chain joins TRBV7-8 and TRBJ1-2, with 8 bases lining up with TRBD1. Germline V gene sequence: CDR1 SGHVS, CDR2 FQNEAQ. With V trimmed by 1 base and J by 1 base, 5 bases remained unmatched. The CDR3 consists of 16 residues. The CDR3 loop reads CASSLEDRAINYGYTF. Here the CDR3 DNA reads TGTGCCAGCAGCTTAGAGGACAGGGCCATTAACTATGGCTACACCTTC.

CDR3: CASSLQVLNSGANVLTF. The CDR3 DNA follows: TGCGCCAGCAGCCTACAGGTCCTGAACTCTGGGGCCAACGTCCTGACTTTC. The chain recombines TRBV4-1 with TRBJ2-6; weak D call: TRBD1 (5 bases). Germline values: CDR1 MGHRA, CDR2 YSYEKL. V lost 4 bases, J lost 0 bases, and 13 bases lay in between. The CDR3 contains 17 residues.

This clonotype turned up a few times. The V and J genes are TRBV6-5 and TRBJ1-3; TRBD1 is a possible D gene (5 bases). The V and J ends lost 4 bases and 4 bases respectively, with 17 bases between them. Germline CDR1 MNHEY, CDR2 SVGAGI. The length of the CDR3 is 16 residues. The CDR3 here is CASSSHGAQLGNTIYF. The CDR3 DNA is TGTGCCAGCAGTTCGCATGGGGCCCAGCTGGGAAACACCATATATTTT.